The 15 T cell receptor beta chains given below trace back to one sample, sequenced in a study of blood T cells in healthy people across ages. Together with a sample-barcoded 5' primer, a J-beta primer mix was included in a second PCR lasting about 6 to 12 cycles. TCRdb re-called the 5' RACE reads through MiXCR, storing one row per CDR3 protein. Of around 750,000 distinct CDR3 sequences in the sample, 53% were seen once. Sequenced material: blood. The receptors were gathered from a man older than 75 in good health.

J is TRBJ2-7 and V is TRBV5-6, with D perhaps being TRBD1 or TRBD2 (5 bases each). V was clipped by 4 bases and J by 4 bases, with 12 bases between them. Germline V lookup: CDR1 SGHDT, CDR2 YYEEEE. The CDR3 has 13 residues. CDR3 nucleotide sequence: TGTGCCAGCAGCGGGACCCAGGGTTACGAGCAGTACTTC. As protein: CASSGTQGYEQYF.

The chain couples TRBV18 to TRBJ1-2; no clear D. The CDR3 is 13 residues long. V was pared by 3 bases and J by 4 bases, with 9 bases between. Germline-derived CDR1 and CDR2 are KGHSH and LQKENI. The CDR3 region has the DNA TGTGCCAGCTCACCTGACCTCCTCTATGGCTACACCTTC. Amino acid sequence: CASSPDLLYGYTF.

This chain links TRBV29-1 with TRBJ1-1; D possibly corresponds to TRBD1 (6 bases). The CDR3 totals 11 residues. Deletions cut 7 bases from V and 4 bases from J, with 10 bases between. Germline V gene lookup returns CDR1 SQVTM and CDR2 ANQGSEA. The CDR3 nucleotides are TGCAGCGACAGGGTCGGCACTGAAGCTTTCTTT. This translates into CSDRVGTEAFF.

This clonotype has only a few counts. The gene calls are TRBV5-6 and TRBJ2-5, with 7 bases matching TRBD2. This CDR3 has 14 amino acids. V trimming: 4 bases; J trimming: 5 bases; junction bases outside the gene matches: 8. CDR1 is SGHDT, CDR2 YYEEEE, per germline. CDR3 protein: CASSMGGEWETQYF. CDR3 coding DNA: TGTGCCAGCAGCATGGGGGGGGAATGGGAGACCCAGTACTTC.

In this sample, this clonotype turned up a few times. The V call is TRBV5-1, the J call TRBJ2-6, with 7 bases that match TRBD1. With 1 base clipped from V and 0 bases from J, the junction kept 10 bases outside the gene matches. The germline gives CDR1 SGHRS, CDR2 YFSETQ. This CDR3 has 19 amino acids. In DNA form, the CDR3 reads TGCGCCAGCAGCTTGTCCCCCGCGACAGGGTACTCTGGGGCCAACGTCCTGACTTTC. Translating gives CASSLSPATGYSGANVLTF.

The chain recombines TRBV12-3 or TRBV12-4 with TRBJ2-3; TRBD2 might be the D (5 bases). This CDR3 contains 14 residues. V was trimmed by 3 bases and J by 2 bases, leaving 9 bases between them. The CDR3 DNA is TGTGCCAGCAGTTTGTCGGGGTACACAGATACGCAGTATTTT. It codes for CASSLSGYTDTQYF.

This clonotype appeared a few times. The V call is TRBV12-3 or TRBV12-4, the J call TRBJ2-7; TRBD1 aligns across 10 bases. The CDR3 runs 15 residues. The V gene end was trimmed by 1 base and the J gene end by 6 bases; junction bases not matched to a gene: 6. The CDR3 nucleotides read TGTGCCAGCAGTTTAGGCCCGGGACAGGGGAGCGAGCAGTACTTC. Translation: CASSLGPGQGSEQYF.

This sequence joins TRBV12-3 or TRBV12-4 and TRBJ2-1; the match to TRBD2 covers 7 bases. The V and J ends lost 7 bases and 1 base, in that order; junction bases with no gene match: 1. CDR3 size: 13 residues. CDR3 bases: TGTGCCAGCAAAGCGGGGTCCTACAATGAGCAGTTCTTC. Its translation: CASKAGSYNEQFF.

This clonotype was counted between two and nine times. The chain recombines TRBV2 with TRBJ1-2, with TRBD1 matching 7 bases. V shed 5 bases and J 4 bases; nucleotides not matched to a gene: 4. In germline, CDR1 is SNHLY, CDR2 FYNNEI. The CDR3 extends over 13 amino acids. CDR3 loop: CASSNTGAYGYTF. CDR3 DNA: TGTGCCAGCAGTAATACAGGGGCCTATGGCTACACCTTC.

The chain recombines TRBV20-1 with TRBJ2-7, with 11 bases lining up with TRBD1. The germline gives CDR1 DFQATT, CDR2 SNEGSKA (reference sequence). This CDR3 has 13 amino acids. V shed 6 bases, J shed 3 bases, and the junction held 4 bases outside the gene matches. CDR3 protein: CSALDRGLYEQYF. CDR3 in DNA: TGCAGTGCATTGGACAGGGGGCTCTACGAGCAGTACTTC.

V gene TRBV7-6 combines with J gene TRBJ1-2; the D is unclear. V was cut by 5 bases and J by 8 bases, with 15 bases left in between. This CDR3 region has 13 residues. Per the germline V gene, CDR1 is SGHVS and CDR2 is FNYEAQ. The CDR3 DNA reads TGTGCCAGCAGCGCCGGGGTCAACGGCGGCTACACCTTC. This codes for CASSAGVNGGYTF.

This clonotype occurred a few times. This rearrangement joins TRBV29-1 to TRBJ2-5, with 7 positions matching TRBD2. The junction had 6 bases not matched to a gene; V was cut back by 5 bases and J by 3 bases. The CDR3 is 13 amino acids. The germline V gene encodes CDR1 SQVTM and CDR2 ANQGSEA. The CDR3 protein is CSVTWREKETQYF. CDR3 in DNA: TGCAGCGTTACTTGGCGGGAGAAAGAGACCCAGTACTTC.

Written as DNA, the CDR3 is TGTGCCAGCAGCTTAGTGGGACAGGGTTCCGAGCAGTACTTC. Its translation: CASSLVGQGSEQYF. The genes are TRBV13 and TRBJ2-5, with 9 bases lining up with TRBD1. The last part of the DNA fits TRBJ2-7 better; the J call may be wrong. Germline V gene sequence: CDR1 PRHDT, CDR2 FYEKMQ (reference sequence). This CDR3 has 14 residues.

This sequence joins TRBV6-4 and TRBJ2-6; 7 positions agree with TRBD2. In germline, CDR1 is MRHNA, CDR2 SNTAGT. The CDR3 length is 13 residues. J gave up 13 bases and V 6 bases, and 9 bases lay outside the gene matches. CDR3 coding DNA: TGTGCCAGCAGCAGCGGGGTCGGAGCGGTCCTGACTTTC. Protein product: CASSSGVGAVLTF.

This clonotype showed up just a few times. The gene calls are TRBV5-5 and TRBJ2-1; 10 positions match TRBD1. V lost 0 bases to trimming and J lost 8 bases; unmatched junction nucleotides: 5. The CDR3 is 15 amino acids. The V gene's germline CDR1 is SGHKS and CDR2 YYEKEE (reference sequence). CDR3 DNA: TGTGCCAGCAGCTTGGCGGGACAGGGGAGGTATGAGCAGTTCTTC. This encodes CASSLAGQGRYEQFF.